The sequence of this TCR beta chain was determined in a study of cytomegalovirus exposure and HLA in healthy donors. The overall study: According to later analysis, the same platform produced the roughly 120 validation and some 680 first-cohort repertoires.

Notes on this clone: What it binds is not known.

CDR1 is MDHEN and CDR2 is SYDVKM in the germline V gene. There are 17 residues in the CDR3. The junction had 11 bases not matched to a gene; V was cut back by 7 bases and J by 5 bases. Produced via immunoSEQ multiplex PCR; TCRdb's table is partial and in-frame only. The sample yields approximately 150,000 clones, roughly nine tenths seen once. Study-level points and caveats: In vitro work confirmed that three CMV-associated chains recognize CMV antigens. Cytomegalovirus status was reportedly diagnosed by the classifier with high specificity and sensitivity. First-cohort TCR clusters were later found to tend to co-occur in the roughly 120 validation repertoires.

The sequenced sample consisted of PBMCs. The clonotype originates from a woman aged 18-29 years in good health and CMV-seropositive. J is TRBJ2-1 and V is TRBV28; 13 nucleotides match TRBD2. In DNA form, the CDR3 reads TGTGCCAGCATAGATGGGGGACTAGCGGGAACTCACAATGAGCAGTTCTTC. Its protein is CASIDGGLAGTHNEQFF.